The 7 T cell receptor beta chains below were found in one sample sequenced in a study of cytomegalovirus exposure and HLA in healthy donors. The PCR was carried out with 60 Vbeta primers and 13 Jbeta primers. The assay was immunoSEQ multiplex PCR, and TCRdb's table has in-frame clones only and misses some. The sample table sets out about 120,000 clones. The sample comprised PBMCs. All receptors derive from a man under 40 in good health and CMV-seronegative.

V is TRBV7-9 and J is TRBJ1-1, with TRBD1 matching 7 bases. V was pared by 3 bases and J by 2 bases, with 12 bases of the junction left unmatched. The CDR3 extends over 17 amino acids. Germline V lookup: CDR1 SEHNR, CDR2 FQNEAQ (reference sequence). CDR3 sequence reads: CASSFLGQSTTNTEAFF. DNA for the CDR3: TGTGCCAGCAGCTTTTTGGGACAGTCCACCACTAACACTGAAGCTTTCTTT.

Written as DNA, the CDR3 is TGTGCCAGCAGTTACTTGGAGAACAATCAGCCCCAGCATTTT. This translates into CASSYLENNQPQHF. The V gene is TRBV6-6, the J gene TRBJ1-5; no definite D call. V lost 1 base, J lost 3 bases, and 7 bases lay in between. Per the germline V gene, CDR1 is MNHNY and CDR2 is SVGAGI (reference sequence). The CDR3 consists of 14 residues.

The chain combines TRBV7-7 with TRBJ2-7; D gene uncertain. Per germline, CDR1 SSHAT and CDR2 FNYEAQ (reference sequence). The CDR3 has 15 residues. V was cut by 4 bases and J by 3 bases, with 16 bases left in between. The CDR3 DNA is TGTGCCAGCAGCTCCTCTGAGGCCGTTAACTACGAGCAGTACTTC. This translates into CASSSSEAVNYEQYF.

Remarks on this clone: The sample carries other DNA sequences with the same CDR3. The chain carries TRBV5-4 and TRBJ2-1; 8 bases are a match to TRBD2. The CDR3 has 15 residues. V gave up 2 bases and J gave up 3 bases; unmatched junction bases: 4. CDR1 is SGHNT and CDR2 is YYREEE in the germline V gene (reference sequence). The CDR3 nucleotides are TGTGCCAGCAGCTTTGCGGGGGGCAGCTACAATGAGCAGTTCTTC. Translating it yields CASSFAGGSYNEQFF.

The CDR3 is CASSIGGGLGYSSYNEQFF. For the CDR3, the DNA is TGTGCCAGCAGTATAGGCGGGGGGTTGGGATATAGCTCCTACAATGAGCAGTTCTTC. V is TRBV9 and J is TRBJ2-1; 8 bases fit TRBD2. The germline CDR1 and CDR2 sequences are SGDLS and YYNGEE. The CDR3 consists of 19 residues. V shed 5 bases and J 0 bases; nucleotides not matched to a gene: 16.

The rearrangement uses TRBV11-1 and TRBJ2-2, with D tentatively TRBD2 (6 bases). The CDR3 runs 15 residues. Germline loops: CDR1 SGHAT, CDR2 FQDESV (reference sequence). V lost 5 bases and J 5 bases, leaving 15 bases between the germline ends. The CDR3 spells CASSPRGMGTGELFF. CDR3 nucleotides: TGTGCCAGCAGCCCCCGGGGGATGGGGACCGGGGAGCTGTTTTTT.

Comments on this clone: The junction shows a germline mismatch at one end, possibly a read error. CDR3 residues: CASSGHDRLRELFF. CDR3 nucleotide sequence: TGTGCCAGCAGCGGACATGACAGACTTAGGGAACTGTTTTTT. The V and J genes are TRBV9 and TRBJ2-2; tentative D call: TRBD1 (5 bases). The germline V gene encodes CDR1 SGDLS and CDR2 YYNGEE. CDR3 size: 14 residues.